This T cell receptor beta chain was obtained from a study of blood T cells in healthy people across ages. The V gene's germline CDR1 is SGHNT and CDR2 YYREEE (reference sequence). Deletions cut 1 base from V and 1 base from J, with 8 bases between. This CDR3 spans 14 amino acids. Study outcomes and limitations: Age showed a roughly linear inverse relationship with TCR beta diversity per million T cells.

The draw of peripheral blood yielded ten milliliters from each donor. Details on this clonotype: Its specificity is not known.

The authors ran a second PCR of 7 to 11 cycles using a sample-barcoded 5' primer and a J-beta primer mix. TCRdb used MiXCR to reprocess the 5' RACE reads, holding one entry per CDR3 protein. The sample contains around 1.7 million distinct CDR3 sequences, 28% of which appear only once. The sequenced sample consisted of blood. V and J are TRBV5-4 and TRBJ2-5; D unclear. The TCR was taken from a young woman in good health. CDR3 nucleotide sequence: TGTGCCAGCAGCTTGCGTCAGGCCCAAGAGACCCAGTACTTC. Amino acid sequence: CASSLRQAQETQYF.